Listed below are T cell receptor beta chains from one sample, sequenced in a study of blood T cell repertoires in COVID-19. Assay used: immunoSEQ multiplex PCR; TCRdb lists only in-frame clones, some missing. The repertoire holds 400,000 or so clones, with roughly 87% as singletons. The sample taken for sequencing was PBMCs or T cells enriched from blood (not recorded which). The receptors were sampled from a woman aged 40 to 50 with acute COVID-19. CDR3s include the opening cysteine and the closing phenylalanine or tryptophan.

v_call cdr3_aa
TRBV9 CASSAHYNSYEQYF
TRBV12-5 CASGNDQQGVQETQYF
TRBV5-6 CASILASGFVDTQYF
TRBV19 CASSIWRNGNQPQHF
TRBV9 CASSVGHHNEQFF
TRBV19 CASSTLPGQGSYGYTF
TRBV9 CASSRIQGYYEKLFF
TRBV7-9 CASRDRQYNEQFF
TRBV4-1 CASSRFPGTSKSGGTDTQYF
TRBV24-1 CATMSYGGEETQYF
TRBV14 CASSQKLAGGFNEQFF
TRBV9 CASSVGQGYEKLFF
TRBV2 CASSGPISGNTIYF
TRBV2 CASSDPGTGDEQFF
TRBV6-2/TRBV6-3 CASSVQRATGELFF
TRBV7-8 CASSSAGGSLRANVLTF
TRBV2 CASSDPGLHTDTQYF
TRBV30 CATSLGTGHSYEQYF
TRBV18 CASSGQNPNTIYF
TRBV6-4 CASRPQDSTNYGYTF
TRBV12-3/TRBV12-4 CASSLARVDEQFF
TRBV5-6 CASSSDTDQPQHF
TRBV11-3 CASSAPGGDTQYF
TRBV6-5 CASTRQESNSPLHF
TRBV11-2 CASSPRQVLNTEAFF
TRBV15 CATSRDSGRSYEQYF
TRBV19 CASSIKQGRSPLHF
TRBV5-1 CASSPTVGETQYF
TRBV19 CASSIGGGRLNTEAFF
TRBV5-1 CASSREVTGFYEQYF
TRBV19 CASSGWTGGFVQPQHF
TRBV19 CASSIEFGSGRGEAFF
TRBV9 CASSDQTGTVNTEAFF
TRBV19 CASKAGRRTEAFF
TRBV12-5 CASGRSGTGNTIYF
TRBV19 CASSRLAYNEQFF
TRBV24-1 CATSDANRGGGEAFF
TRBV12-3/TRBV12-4 CASSTGEYQPQHF
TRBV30 CAWSVRRGTGEQYF
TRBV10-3 CAISESRIQITDTQYF
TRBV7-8 CASSLQGVTGELFF
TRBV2 CASSEGTVNTEAFF
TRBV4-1 CASSFDRAKDYGYTF
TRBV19 CATEDSTYSNQPQHF
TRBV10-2 CASSENGGPYEQYF
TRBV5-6 CASSLVRSYGYTF
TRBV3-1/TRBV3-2 CASSHHDTVEKLFF
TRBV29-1 CSVGGAEETQYF
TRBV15 CATSRDLELQETQYF
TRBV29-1 CSVGMTGGWNTEAFF
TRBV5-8 CASSLDRDEQFF